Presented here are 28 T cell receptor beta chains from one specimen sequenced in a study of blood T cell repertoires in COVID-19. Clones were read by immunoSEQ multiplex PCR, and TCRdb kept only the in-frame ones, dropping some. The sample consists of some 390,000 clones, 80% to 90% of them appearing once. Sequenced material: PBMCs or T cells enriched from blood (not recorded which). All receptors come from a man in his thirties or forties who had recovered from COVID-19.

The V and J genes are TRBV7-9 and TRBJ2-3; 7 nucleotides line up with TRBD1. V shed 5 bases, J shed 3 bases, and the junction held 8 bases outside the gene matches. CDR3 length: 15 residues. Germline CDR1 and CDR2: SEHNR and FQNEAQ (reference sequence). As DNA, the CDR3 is TGTGCCAGCAGCGTGCAGGGGGAGTTTACAGATACGCAGTATTTT. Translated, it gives CASSVQGEFTDTQYF.

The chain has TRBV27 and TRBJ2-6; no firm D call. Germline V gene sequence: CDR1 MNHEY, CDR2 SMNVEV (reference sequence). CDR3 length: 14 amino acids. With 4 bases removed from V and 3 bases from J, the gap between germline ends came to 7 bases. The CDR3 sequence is CASSSLDGANVLTF. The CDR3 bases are TGTGCCAGCAGTTCCCTAGATGGGGCCAACGTCCTGACTTTC.

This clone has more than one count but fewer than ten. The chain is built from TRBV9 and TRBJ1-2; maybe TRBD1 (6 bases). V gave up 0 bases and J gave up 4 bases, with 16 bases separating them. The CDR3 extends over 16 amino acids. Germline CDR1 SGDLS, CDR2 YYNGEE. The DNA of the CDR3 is TGTGCCAGCAGCGTAGGGGTAGGGGGATCGGGCTATGGCTACACCTTC. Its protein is CASSVGVGGSGYGYTF.

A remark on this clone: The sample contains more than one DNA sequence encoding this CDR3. This CDR3 is CAWSTRENQPQHF. The CDR3 coding sequence is TGTGCCTGGAGTACCCGGGAAAATCAGCCCCAGCATTTT. The V call is TRBV30, the J call TRBJ1-5; D not resolved. CDR3 size: 13 residues. V was trimmed by 2 bases and J by 4 bases, leaving 9 bases between them. Germline CDR1 is GTSNPN and CDR2 is SVGIG (reference sequence).

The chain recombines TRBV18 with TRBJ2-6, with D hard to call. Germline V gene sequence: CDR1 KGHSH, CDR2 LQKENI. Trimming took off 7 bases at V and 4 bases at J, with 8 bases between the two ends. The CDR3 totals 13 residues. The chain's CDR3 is CASFYSGANVLTF. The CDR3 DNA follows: TGTGCCAGCTTCTACTCCGGGGCCAACGTCCTGACTTTC.

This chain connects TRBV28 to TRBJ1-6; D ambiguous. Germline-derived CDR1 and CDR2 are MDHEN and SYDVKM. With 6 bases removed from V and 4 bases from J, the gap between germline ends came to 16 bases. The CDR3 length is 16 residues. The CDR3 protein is CASRAGGPLYNSPLHF. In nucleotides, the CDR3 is TGTGCCAGCAGGGCGGGTGGGCCCCTTTATAATTCACCCCTCCACTTT.

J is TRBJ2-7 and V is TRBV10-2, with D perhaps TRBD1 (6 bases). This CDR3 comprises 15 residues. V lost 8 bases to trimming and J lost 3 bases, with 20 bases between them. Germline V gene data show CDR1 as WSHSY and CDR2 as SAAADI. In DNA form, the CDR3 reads TGCGCCAGCTCACCTGACAGGCTGGGGAACTACGAGCAGTACTTC. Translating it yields CASSPDRLGNYEQYF.

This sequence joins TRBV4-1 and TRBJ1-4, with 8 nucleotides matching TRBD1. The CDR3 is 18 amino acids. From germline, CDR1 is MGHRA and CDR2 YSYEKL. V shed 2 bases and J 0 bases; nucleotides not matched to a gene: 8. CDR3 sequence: CASSQSQGARATNEKLFF. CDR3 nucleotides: TGCGCCAGCAGCCAATCCCAGGGGGCGCGGGCAACTAATGAAAAACTGTTTTTT.

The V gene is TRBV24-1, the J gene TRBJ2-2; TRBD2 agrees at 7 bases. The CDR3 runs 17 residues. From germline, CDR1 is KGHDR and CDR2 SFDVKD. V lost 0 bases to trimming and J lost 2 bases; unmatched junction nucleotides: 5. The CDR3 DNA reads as TGTGCCACCAGTGATTTGTTGGCGGGAGATAACACCGGGGAGCTGTTTTTT. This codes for CATSDLLAGDNTGELFF.

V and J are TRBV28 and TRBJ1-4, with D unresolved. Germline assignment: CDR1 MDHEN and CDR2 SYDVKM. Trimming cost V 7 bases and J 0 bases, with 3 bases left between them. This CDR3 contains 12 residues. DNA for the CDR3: TGTGCCAGCATCTCAACTAATGAAAAACTGTTTTTT. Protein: CASISTNEKLFF.

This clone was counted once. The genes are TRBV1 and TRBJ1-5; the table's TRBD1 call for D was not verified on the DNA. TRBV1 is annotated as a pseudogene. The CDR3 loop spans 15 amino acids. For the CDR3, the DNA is TGCACCAGCAGCCATCCCACAGGGGGCAATCAGCCCCAGCATTTT. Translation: CTSSHPTGGNQPQHF.

As DNA, the CDR3 is TGCGCCAGCAGCCCAGGGGGCTTTGGCTACACCTTC. Protein: CASSPGGFGYTF. This chain uses TRBV4-1 with TRBJ1-2; 8 bases line up with TRBD1. With V trimmed by 4 bases and J by 7 bases, 2 bases remained unmatched. The CDR3 extends over 12 amino acids. The germline V gene encodes CDR1 MGHRA and CDR2 YSYEKL.

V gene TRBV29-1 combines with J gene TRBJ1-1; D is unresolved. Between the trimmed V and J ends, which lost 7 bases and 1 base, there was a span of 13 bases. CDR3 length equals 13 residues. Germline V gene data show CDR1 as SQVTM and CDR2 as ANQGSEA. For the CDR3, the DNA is TGCAGCGCCACGAGGGAGGCGAACACTGAAGCTTTCTTT. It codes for CSATREANTEAFF.

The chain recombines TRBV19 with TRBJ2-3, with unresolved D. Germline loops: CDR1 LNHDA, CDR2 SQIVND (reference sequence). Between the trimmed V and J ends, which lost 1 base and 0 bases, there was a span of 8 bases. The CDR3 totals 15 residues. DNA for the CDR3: TGTGCCAGTAGTATAGGAGCGTCTAGCACAGATACGCAGTATTTT. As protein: CASSIGASSTDTQYF.

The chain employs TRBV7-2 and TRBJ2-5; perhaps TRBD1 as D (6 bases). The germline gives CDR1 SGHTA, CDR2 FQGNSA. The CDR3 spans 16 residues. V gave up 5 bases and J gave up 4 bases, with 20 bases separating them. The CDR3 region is CASSALGTTSAETQYF. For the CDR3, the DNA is TGTGCCAGCAGCGCTCTCGGGACAACCTCGGCAGAGACCCAGTACTTC.

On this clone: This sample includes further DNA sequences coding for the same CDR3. The CDR3 DNA reads TGCGCCAGCAGCCAGGAAGGTACAGCGAACACCGGGGAGCTGTTTTTT. This sequence encodes CASSQEGTANTGELFF. The chain carries TRBV4-1 and TRBJ2-2; D gene unclear. Per the germline V gene, CDR1 is MGHRA and CDR2 is YSYEKL. Trimming took off 3 bases at V and 0 bases at J, with 11 bases between the two ends. CDR3 length: 16 residues.

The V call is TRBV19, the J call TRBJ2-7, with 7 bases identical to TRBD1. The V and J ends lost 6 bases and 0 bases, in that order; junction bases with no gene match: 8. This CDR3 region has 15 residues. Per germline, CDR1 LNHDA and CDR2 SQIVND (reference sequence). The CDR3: CASRSGTANSYEQYF. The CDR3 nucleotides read TGTGCCAGTAGGTCCGGGACAGCAAACTCCTACGAGCAGTACTTC. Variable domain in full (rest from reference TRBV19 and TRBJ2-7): DGGITQSPKYLFRKEGQNVTLSCEQNLNHDAMYWYRQDPGQGLRLIYYSQIVNDFQKGDIAEGYSVSREKKESFPLTVTSAQKNPTAFYLCASRSGTANSYEQYFGPGTRLTVT.

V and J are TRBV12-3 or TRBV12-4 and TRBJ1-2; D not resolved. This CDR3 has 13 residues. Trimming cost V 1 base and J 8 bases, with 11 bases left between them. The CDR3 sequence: CASSLDGPRGYTF. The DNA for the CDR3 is TGTGCCAGCAGTTTAGATGGGCCTCGGGGCTACACCTTC.

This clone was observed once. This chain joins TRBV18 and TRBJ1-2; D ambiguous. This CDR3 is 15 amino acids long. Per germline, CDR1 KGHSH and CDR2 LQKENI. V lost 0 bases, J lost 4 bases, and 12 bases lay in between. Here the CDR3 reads CASSPPAQPRYGYTF. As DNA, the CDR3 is TGTGCCAGCTCACCACCTGCACAGCCTCGCTATGGCTACACCTTC. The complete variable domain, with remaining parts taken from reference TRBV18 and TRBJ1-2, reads NAGVMQNPRHLVRRRGQEARLRCSPMKGHSHVYWYRQLPEEGLKFMVYLQKENIIDESGMPKERFSAEFPKEGPSILRIQQVVRGDSAAYFCASSPPAQPRYGYTFGSGTRLTVV.

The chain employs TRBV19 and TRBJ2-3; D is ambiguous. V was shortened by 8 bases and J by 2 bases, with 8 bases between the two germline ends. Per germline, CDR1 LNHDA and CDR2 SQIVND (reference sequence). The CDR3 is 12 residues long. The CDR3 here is CASLRATDTQYF. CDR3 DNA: TGTGCCAGTTTACGCGCCACAGATACGCAGTATTTT.

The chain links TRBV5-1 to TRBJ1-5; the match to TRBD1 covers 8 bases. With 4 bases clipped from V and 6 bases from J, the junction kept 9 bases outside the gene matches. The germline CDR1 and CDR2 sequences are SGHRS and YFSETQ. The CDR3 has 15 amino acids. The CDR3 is CASSPGQGVSQPQHF. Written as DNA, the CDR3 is TGCGCCAGCAGCCCCGGACAGGGAGTGAGTCAGCCCCAGCATTTT.

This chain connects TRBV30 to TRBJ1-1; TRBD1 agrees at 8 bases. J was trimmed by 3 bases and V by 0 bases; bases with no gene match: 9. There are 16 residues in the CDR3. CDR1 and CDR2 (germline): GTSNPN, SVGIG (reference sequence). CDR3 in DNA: TGTGCCTGGAGTGTTGGTGCGGGACAGGCTGACACTGAAGCTTTCTTT. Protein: CAWSVGAGQADTEAFF.

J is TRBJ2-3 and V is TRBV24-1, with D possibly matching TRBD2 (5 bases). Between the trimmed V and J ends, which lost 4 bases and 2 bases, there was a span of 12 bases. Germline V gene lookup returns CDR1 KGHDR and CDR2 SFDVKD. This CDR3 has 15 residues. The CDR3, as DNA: TGTGCCACCAGTGACCGAGGGAAGGCCACAGATACGCAGTATTTT. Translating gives CATSDRGKATDTQYF.

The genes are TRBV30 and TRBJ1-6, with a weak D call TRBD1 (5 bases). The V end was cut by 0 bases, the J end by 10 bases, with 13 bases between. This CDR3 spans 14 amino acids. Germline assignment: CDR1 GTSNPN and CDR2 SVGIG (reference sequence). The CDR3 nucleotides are TGTGCCTGGAGTGTACCTGGGAGGGACTCACCCCTCCACTTT. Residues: CAWSVPGRDSPLHF.

The CDR3 region has the DNA TGTGCCAGCAGCAAGGGGCCGCCGAACACTGAAGCTTTCTTT. Translated, it gives CASSKGPPNTEAFF. This chain links TRBV5-5 with TRBJ1-1, with D perhaps matching TRBD1 (5 bases). The CDR3 has 14 residues. V shed 4 bases and J shed 1 base, with 11 bases lying between them. Germline V gene data show CDR1 as SGHKS and CDR2 as YYEKEE (reference sequence).

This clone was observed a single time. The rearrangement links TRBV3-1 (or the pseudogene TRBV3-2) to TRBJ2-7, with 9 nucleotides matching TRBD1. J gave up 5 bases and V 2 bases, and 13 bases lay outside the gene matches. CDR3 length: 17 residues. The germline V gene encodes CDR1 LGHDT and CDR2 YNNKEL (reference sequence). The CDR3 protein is CASSQIFGRGQGNEQYF. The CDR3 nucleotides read TGTGCCAGCAGCCAAATCTTCGGCAGGGGACAGGGAAACGAGCAGTACTTC.

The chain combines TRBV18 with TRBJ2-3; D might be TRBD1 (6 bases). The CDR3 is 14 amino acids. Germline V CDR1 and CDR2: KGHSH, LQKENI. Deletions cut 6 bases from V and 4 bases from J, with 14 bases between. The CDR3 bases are TGTGCCAGCTCCCCAGGGGCAGCCTCAGATACGCAGTATTTT. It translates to CASSPGAASDTQYF.

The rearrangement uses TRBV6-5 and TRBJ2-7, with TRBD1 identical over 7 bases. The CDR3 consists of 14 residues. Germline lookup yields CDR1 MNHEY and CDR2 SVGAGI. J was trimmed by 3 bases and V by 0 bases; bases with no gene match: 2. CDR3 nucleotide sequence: TGTGCCAGCAGTTACTCCGGGACAGACTACGAGCAGTACTTC. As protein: CASSYSGTDYEQYF.